The 14 T cell receptor beta chains presented below share a single source sample, sequenced in a study of cytomegalovirus exposure and HLA in healthy donors. Amplification used 60 Vbeta primers and 13 Jbeta primers. The method was immunoSEQ multiplex PCR; TCRdb's version includes in-frame clones alone and lacks a portion of them. This sample has some 150,000 clones, with about 75% found just once. Material: PBMCs. Source of these receptors: a man aged 35-49 years in good health and CMV-seronegative.

The chain joins TRBV27 to TRBJ2-7; D gene ambiguous. Trimming pared 1 base from V and 6 bases from J, leaving 10 bases between. The CDR3 length is 13 residues. The germline gives CDR1 MNHEY, CDR2 SMNVEV (reference sequence). The CDR3 here is CASSLFGGREQYF. The CDR3, as DNA: TGTGCCAGCAGTTTATTTGGTGGGCGCGAGCAGTACTTC.

The V gene is TRBV19, the J gene TRBJ1-1; D is perhaps TRBD1 (5 bases). The germline V gene encodes CDR1 LNHDA and CDR2 SQIVND (reference sequence). Trimming took 6 bases from V and 2 from J, leaving 16 bases between them. The CDR3 loop spans 15 amino acids. The CDR3 DNA reads TGTGCCAGTAGATCGCTCGGACAATCTAACACTGAAGCTTTCTTT. It translates to CASRSLGQSNTEAFF.

The chain employs TRBV5-1 and TRBJ2-7, with D possibly being TRBD1 (7 bases). Trimming removed 4 bases at V and 5 bases at J, with 19 bases between. Germline CDR1 SGHRS, CDR2 YFSETQ. This CDR3 spans 15 amino acids. The CDR3: CASSLPGGIADEQYF. The CDR3 nucleotides are TGCGCCAGCAGCCTCCCAGGGGGGATCGCCGACGAGCAGTACTTC.

This chain connects TRBV10-3 to TRBJ2-1, with 9 bases fitting TRBD2. Germline V gene data show CDR1 as ENHRY and CDR2 as SYGVKD. J was trimmed by 6 bases and V by 8 bases; bases with no gene match: 5. The length of the CDR3 is 13 residues. CDR3 region: CAIGGAGGNEQFF. CDR3 DNA sequence: TGTGCCATCGGGGGAGCGGGGGGCAATGAGCAGTTCTTC.

The gene calls are TRBV4-3 and TRBJ2-1; a possible D gene is TRBD1 (6 bases). The CDR3 sequence is 15 residues long. The V gene's germline CDR1 is LGHNA and CDR2 YSLEER. Trimming pared 4 bases from V and 4 bases from J, leaving 14 bases between. CDR3 nucleotides: TGCGCCAGCAGCCTCCGGGACACAGCTTACAATGAGCAGTTCTTC. Its translation: CASSLRDTAYNEQFF.

The J gene is TRBJ1-2, the V gene TRBV5-1, with no clear D. The CDR3 loop spans 16 amino acids. Germline V gene sequence: CDR1 SGHRS, CDR2 YFSETQ. Trimming cost V 0 bases and J 0 bases, with 12 bases left between them. Here the CDR3 DNA reads TGCGCCAGCAGCTTGGCGCAGGTAACAGCTAACTATGGCTACACCTTC. This gives the protein CASSLAQVTANYGYTF.

The gene calls are TRBV6-5 and TRBJ2-2; D is ambiguous. The CDR3 totals 15 residues. The ends were cut back, 6 bases at V and 1 base at J, with 12 bases in the middle. CDR1 is MNHEY, CDR2 SVGAGI, per germline. The CDR3 sequence: CASSLFSGNTGELFF. The DNA of the CDR3 is TGTGCCAGCAGCCTCTTTTCCGGGAACACCGGGGAGCTGTTTTTT.

The chain recombines TRBV28 with TRBJ2-2, with a possible D match to TRBD2 (6 bases). This CDR3 region has 13 residues. Trimming removed 7 bases from V and 4 bases from J, with 10 bases in between. Germline V gene data show CDR1 as MDHEN and CDR2 as SYDVKM. Here the CDR3 DNA reads TGTGCCAGCACGCTGGGGGGCACCGGGGAGCTGTTTTTT. Protein: CASTLGGTGELFF.

The V call is TRBV7-3, the J call TRBJ1-5; D gene ambiguous. Trimming pared 2 bases from V and 0 bases from J, leaving 17 bases between. CDR3 length: 18 residues. CDR1 is SGHTA and CDR2 is FQGTGA in the germline V gene. The CDR3 nucleotides are TGTGCCAGCAGCTTATGCCCCGGGAAGACCGGTAGCAATCAGCCCCAGCATTTT. It yields the protein CASSLCPGKTGSNQPQHF.

The chain has TRBV5-1 and TRBJ2-2, with D perhaps matching TRBD1 (6 bases). V was clipped by 0 bases and J by 2 bases, with 11 bases between them. The CDR3 runs 16 residues. Germline V lookup: CDR1 SGHRS, CDR2 YFSETQ. The CDR3 DNA follows: TGCGCCAGCAGCTTGGGGGGACACGAAAACACCGGGGAGCTGTTTTTT. Translation: CASSLGGHENTGELFF.

The genes are TRBV29-1 and TRBJ1-1; TRBD1 is a possible D gene (6 bases). From germline, CDR1 is SQVTM and CDR2 ANQGSEA. The CDR3 is 13 amino acids. Trimming left V 6 bases short and J 1 base short, with 12 bases between. In DNA, the CDR3 is TGCAGCGTAGAACCACAGGGGAACACTGAAGCTTTCTTT. It translates to CSVEPQGNTEAFF. Looking up the rest from reference TRBV29-1 and TRBJ1-1 gives the full variable domain: SAVISQKPSRDICQRGTSLTIQCQVDSQVTMMFWYRQQPGQSLTLIATANQGSEATYESGFVIDKFPISRPNLTFSTLTVSNMSPEDSSIYLCSVEPQGNTEAFFGQGTRLTVV.

The chain links TRBV25-1 to TRBJ2-1; 10 nucleotides match TRBD2. The CDR3 has 16 residues. Trimming cost V 1 base and J 8 bases; bases outside gene matches: 8. CDR1 and CDR2 (germline): MGHDK, SYGVNS. The CDR3 sequence: CASSEFKAGGPHEQFF. CDR3 coding DNA: TGTGCCAGCAGTGAATTCAAAGCGGGGGGGCCCCATGAGCAGTTCTTC.

This chain connects TRBV7-3 to TRBJ1-1; D is uncertain. V lost 0 bases and J lost 1, with 12 bases in between. The CDR3 is 16 amino acids. The germline gives CDR1 SGHTA, CDR2 FQGTGA. The CDR3: CASSLTYGTGNTEAFF. The CDR3 nucleotides are TGTGCCAGCAGCTTAACTTACGGAACGGGGAACACTGAAGCTTTCTTT.

The chain is built from TRBV5-1 and TRBJ2-3; 13 positions agree with TRBD2. The CDR3 runs to 16 residues. The V gene's germline CDR1 is SGHRS and CDR2 YFSETQ. J lost 2 bases, V lost 4 bases, and 4 bases had no gene match. In DNA, the CDR3 is TGCGCCAGCAGCCCCGGACTAGCGGGGGACACAGATACGCAGTATTTT. It codes for CASSPGLAGDTDTQYF.